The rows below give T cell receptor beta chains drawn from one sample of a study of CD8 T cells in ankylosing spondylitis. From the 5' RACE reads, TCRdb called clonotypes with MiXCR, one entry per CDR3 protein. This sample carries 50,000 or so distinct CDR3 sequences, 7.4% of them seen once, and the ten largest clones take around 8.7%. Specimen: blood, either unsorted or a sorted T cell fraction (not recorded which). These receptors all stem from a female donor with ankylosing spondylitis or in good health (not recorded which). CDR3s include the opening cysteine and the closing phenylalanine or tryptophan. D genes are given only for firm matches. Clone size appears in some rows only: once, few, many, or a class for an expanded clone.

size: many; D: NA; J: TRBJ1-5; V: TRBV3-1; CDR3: CASSQGPNNQPQHF; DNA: TGTGCCAGCAGCCAAGGGCCGAACAATCAGCCCCAGCATTTT
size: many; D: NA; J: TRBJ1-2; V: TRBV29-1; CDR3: CSVEDPGKSYTF; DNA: TGCAGCGTTGAAGACCCAGGGAAGAGCTACACCTTC
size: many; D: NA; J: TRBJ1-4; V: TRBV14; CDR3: CASSHPATNEKLFF; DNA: TGTGCCAGCAGCCATCCTGCAACTAATGAAAAACTGTTTTTT
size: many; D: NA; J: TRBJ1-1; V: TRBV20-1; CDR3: CSARPPRIVRTEAFF; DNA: TGCAGTGCTAGGCCCCCACGTATCGTTCGCACTGAAGCTTTCTTT
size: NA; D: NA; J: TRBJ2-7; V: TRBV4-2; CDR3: CASSQDPPYEQYF; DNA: TGTGCCAGCAGCCAAGATCCCCCCTACGAGCAGTACTTC
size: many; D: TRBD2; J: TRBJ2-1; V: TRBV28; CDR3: CASSLPRGGGLNEQFF; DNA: TGTGCCAGCAGTTTACCACGGGGGGGCGGTCTCAATGAGCAGTTCTTC
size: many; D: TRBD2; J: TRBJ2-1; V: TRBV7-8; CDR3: CASSKRTSGGQTNEQFF; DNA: TGTGCCAGCAGCAAACGGACTAGCGGGGGCCAGACCAATGAGCAGTTCTTC
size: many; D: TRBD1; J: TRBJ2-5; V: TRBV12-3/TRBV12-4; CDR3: CASSETGIETQYF; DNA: TGTGCCAGCAGTGAGACAGGGATAGAGACCCAGTACTTC
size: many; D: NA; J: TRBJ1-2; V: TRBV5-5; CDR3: CASSLTGEYGYTF; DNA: TGTGCCAGCAGCTTAACAGGAGAGTATGGCTACACCTTC
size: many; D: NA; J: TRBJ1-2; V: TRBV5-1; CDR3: CASSFSSNYGYTF; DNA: TGCGCCAGCAGCTTTAGTTCTAACTATGGCTACACCTTC
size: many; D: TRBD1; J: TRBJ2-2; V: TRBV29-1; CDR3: CSVEVQGDTGELFF; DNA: TGCAGCGTTGAAGTCCAGGGGGACACCGGGGAGCTGTTTTTT
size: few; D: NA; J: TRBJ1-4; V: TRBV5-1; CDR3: CASSLVSMGGINEKLFF; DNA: TGCGCCAGCAGCTTGGTATCGATGGGCGGCATTAATGAAAAACTGTTTTTT
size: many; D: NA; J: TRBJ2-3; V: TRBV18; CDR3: CASSPSRTDTQYF; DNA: TGTGCCAGCTCACCATCGCGCACAGATACGCAGTATTTT
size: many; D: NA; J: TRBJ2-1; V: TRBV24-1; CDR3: CATSDFGQGRGNEQFF; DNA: TGTGCCACCAGTGATTTTGGGCAGGGACGAGGCAATGAGCAGTTCTTC
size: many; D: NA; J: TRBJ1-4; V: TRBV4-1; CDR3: CASSQVGSGEKLFF; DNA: TGCGCCAGCAGCCAAGTGGGGTCTGGGGAAAAACTGTTTTTT
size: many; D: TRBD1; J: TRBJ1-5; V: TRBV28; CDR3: CASVNRGRGNQPQHF; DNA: TGTGCCAGTGTGAACAGGGGGCGCGGCAATCAGCCCCAGCATTTT
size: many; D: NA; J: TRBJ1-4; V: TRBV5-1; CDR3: CASSLMLNEKLFF; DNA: TGCGCCAGCAGCTTGATGCTAAACGAAAAACTGTTTTTT
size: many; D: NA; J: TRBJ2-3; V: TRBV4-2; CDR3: CASSQIGQPSTDTQYF; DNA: TGTGCCAGCAGCCAAATTGGACAGCCAAGCACAGATACGCAGTATTTT
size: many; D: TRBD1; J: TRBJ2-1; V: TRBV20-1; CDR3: CSARFRGPYNEQFF; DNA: TGCAGTGCTAGGTTCAGGGGGCCATACAATGAGCAGTTCTTC
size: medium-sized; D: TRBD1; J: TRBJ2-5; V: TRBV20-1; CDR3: CSAPGQGMETQYF; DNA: TGCAGTGCTCCGGGACAGGGCATGGAGACCCAGTACTTC
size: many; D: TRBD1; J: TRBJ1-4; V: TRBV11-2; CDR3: CASSSGQANEKLFF; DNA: TGTGCCAGCAGCTCCGGACAGGCTAATGAAAAACTGTTTTTT
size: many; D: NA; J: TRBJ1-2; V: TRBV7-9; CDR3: CASSFQVTAGYTF; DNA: TGTGCCAGCAGCTTTCAGGTGACGGCTGGCTACACCTTC